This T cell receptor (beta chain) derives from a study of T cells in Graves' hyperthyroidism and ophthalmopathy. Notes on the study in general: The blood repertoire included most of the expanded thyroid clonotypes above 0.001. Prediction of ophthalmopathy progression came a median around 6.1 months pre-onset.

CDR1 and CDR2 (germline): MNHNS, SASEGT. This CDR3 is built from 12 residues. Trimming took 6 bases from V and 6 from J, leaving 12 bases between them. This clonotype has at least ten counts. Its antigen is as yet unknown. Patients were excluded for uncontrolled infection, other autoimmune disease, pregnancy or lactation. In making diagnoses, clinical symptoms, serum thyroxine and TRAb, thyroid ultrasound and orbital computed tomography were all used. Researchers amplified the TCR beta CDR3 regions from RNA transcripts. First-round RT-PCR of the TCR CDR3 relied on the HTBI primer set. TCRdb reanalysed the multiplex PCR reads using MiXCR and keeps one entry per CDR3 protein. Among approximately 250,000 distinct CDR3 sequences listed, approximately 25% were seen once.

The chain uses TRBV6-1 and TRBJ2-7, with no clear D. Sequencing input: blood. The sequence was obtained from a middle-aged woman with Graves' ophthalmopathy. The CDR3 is CASRDDAVEQYF. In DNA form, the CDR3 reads TGTGCCAGCAGAGACGACGCGGTCGAGCAGTACTTC.